The next 17 T cell receptor beta chains were all read from a single sample in a study of cytomegalovirus exposure and HLA in healthy donors. With 60 Vbeta and 13 Jbeta primers, the PCR was carried out. The method was immunoSEQ multiplex PCR; TCRdb's version includes in-frame clones alone and lacks a portion of them. The sample yields approximately 110,000 clones, roughly four fifths seen once. The sequenced sample consisted of PBMCs. Receptors were obtained from a man in his forties in good health and CMV-seronegative.

This sequence joins TRBV6-4 and TRBJ2-3; D perhaps matches TRBD2 (6 bases). V lost 4 bases to trimming and J lost 0 bases, with 11 bases between them. Germline CDR1 and CDR2: MRHNA and SNTAGT. The CDR3 is 15 residues long. The DNA of the CDR3 is TGTGCCAGCAGTGCCCGACTAGAAAGCACAGATACGCAGTATTTT. Translation gives CASSARLESTDTQYF.

This clone was found once. The rearrangement joins TRBV5-1 to TRBJ2-2; TRBD1 matches at 7 bases. J lost 9 bases, V lost 4 bases, and 6 bases had no gene match. Looked up from germline, CDR1 is SGHRS and CDR2 is YFSETQ. CDR3 size: 13 residues. Here the CDR3 DNA reads TGCGCCAGCAGCGAAACAGGGGCCCGGGAGCTGTTTTTT. Translation gives CASSETGARELFF.

In DNA, the CDR3 is TGTGCCAGTAGCCAAAACTGGGGCAGGGTGGGTGGCTACACCTTC. Its protein is CASSQNWGRVGGYTF. The V call is TRBV19, the J call TRBJ1-2; perhaps TRBD1 as D (5 bases). Trimming removed 6 bases at V and 7 bases at J, with 21 bases between. The CDR3 runs 15 residues. The germline gives CDR1 LNHDA, CDR2 SQIVND (reference sequence).

This chain's CDR3 is CASSKLGTGYGYTF. The CDR3 DNA reads TGTGCCAGCAGCAAACTCGGGACAGGCTATGGCTACACCTTC. The J gene is TRBJ1-2, the V gene TRBV11-3; 8 nucleotides line up with TRBD1. Per germline, CDR1 SGHNT and CDR2 YENEEA. V shed 5 bases, J shed 4 bases, and the junction held 6 bases outside the gene matches. The CDR3 is 14 amino acids.

This chain uses TRBV6-6 with TRBJ1-5; the match to TRBD1 covers 8 bases. The CDR3 length is 15 residues. The trim removed 2 bases at V and 6 bases at J, leaving 6 bases unmatched. CDR1 MNHNY and CDR2 SVGAGI come from the germline V gene (reference sequence). CDR3 nucleotide sequence: TGTGCCAGCAGTTACACCCAGGGGGCGGGTCAGCCCCAGCATTTT. Translating it yields CASSYTQGAGQPQHF.

The V gene is TRBV28, the J gene TRBJ1-6, with 7 bases lining up with TRBD1. This CDR3 contains 15 residues. After removal of 7 bases from V and 4 bases from J, the junction contained 7 bases not matched to a gene. CDR1 MDHEN and CDR2 SYDVKM come from the germline V gene. The CDR3: CASTDRTVYNSPLHF. DNA for the CDR3: TGTGCCAGCACGGACAGGACAGTGTATAATTCACCCCTCCACTTT.

The gene calls are TRBV14 and TRBJ2-7; D possibly corresponds to TRBD2 (6 bases). Germline V gene data show CDR1 as SGHDN and CDR2 as FVKESK. Trimming removed 2 bases at V and 0 bases at J, with 14 bases between. The length of the CDR3 is 16 residues. Here the CDR3 reads CASSQPGRGLSYEQYF. The CDR3 nucleotides are TGTGCCAGCAGCCAACCGGGACGGGGACTCTCCTACGAGCAGTACTTC.

This clone was seen a handful of times. This chain joins TRBV6-6 and TRBJ1-2; D might be TRBD1 (5 bases). The CDR3 is made up of 12 amino acids. Trimming stripped 8 bases from V and 7 bases from J, with 14 bases between. Germline loops: CDR1 MNHNY, CDR2 SVGAGI (reference sequence). The CDR3 sequence: CASRQGSGGYTF. The CDR3 DNA sequence: TGTGCCAGCCGGCAGGGCAGTGGTGGCTACACCTTC.

The chain uses TRBV2 and TRBJ2-2; 9 positions agree with TRBD2. With V trimmed by 3 bases and J by 1 base, 0 bases remained unmatched. The CDR3 loop spans 15 amino acids. CDR1 and CDR2 from the germline V gene are SNHLY and FYNNEI. CDR3 residues: CASSETSGNTGELFF. DNA for the CDR3: TGTGCCAGCAGTGAGACTAGCGGGAACACCGGGGAGCTGTTTTTT.

This clone is a singleton in its sample. This chain joins TRBV19 and TRBJ1-5, with D perhaps TRBD1 (5 bases). Trimming stripped 5 bases from V and 1 base from J, with 9 bases between. This CDR3 comprises 14 residues. Germline loops: CDR1 LNHDA, CDR2 SQIVND (reference sequence). DNA for the CDR3: TGTGCCAGTAGTCAGGGACTAAGCAATCAGCCCCAGCATTTT. This gives the protein CASSQGLSNQPQHF.

This chain uses TRBV4-1 with TRBJ2-1; 9 nucleotides match TRBD2. With 0 bases clipped from V and 8 bases from J, the junction kept 8 bases outside the gene matches. CDR1 and CDR2 (germline): MGHRA, YSYEKL. This CDR3 is 16 amino acids long. For the CDR3, the DNA is TGCGCCAGCAGCCAAGATTTGGGCGGGAGGGCCTATGAGCAGTTCTTC. It is translated as CASSQDLGGRAYEQFF.

J is TRBJ2-2 and V is TRBV7-2; TRBD2 might be the D (6 bases). Germline V gene sequence: CDR1 SGHTA, CDR2 FQGNSA. Between the trimmed V and J ends, which lost 5 bases and 8 bases, there was a span of 15 bases. The CDR3 has 14 amino acids. As DNA, the CDR3 is TGTGCCAGCAGCCCGGGGTCTAGCGCTGGGGAGCTGTTTTTT. Amino acid sequence: CASSPGSSAGELFF.

In its sample, this clone was seen a few times. The chain combines TRBV5-5 with TRBJ2-6; D remains unclear. V lost 1 base and J lost 0, with 8 bases in between. The CDR3 is 16 amino acids. CDR1 is SGHKS and CDR2 is YYEKEE in the germline V gene (reference sequence). The CDR3 loop is CASSLLQFSGANVLTF. The CDR3 coding sequence is TGTGCCAGCAGCTTGCTGCAGTTCTCTGGGGCCAACGTCCTGACTTTC.

The rearrangement uses TRBV11-1 and TRBJ2-2; 7 nucleotides align to TRBD1. This CDR3 spans 16 amino acids. V shed 0 bases and J 1 base; nucleotides not matched to a gene: 2. Germline loops: CDR1 SGHAT, CDR2 FQDESV (reference sequence). The CDR3 region is CASSLAGTENTGELFF. The DNA for the CDR3 is TGTGCCAGCAGCTTAGCAGGGACAGAGAACACCGGGGAGCTGTTTTTT.

This chain joins TRBV19 and TRBJ2-5; D perhaps matches TRBD1 (5 bases). The end of the DNA fits TRBJ2-7 better, so the J call may be wrong. The V gene's germline CDR1 is LNHDA and CDR2 SQIVND (reference sequence). This CDR3 contains 17 residues. The CDR3 loop is CASSIRLGQGVSYEQYF. The CDR3 DNA sequence: TGTGCCAGTAGTATAAGGCTCGGGCAGGGCGTCTCCTACGAGCAGTACTTC.

This clone has only a few counts. This chain links TRBV6-1 with TRBJ2-2, with D perhaps matching TRBD1 (6 bases). Between the trimmed V and J ends, which lost 7 bases and 5 bases, there was a span of 17 bases. CDR1 and CDR2 from the germline V gene are MNHNS and SASEGT. The CDR3 length is 15 residues. DNA of the CDR3: TGTGCCAGCATCCCGAACAGGGCTGGGACCGGGGAGCTGTTTTTT. Translating gives CASIPNRAGTGELFF.

The genes are TRBV6-4 and TRBJ2-3; the match to TRBD2 covers 13 bases. CDR3 length: 13 amino acids. CDR1 and CDR2 (germline): MRHNA, SNTAGT. Unmatched junction bases numbered 3, after V lost 4 bases and J lost 11 bases. The CDR3 nucleotides read TGTGCCAGCAGTGTGGGGACTAGCGGGGAGCAGTATTTT. Protein: CASSVGTSGEQYF.